This T cell receptor (beta chain) derives from a study of control samples from healthy donors and cancer patients. In germline, CDR1 is SGDLS, CDR2 YYNGEE. CDR3 size: 16 residues. J gave up 3 bases and V 0 bases, and 6 bases lay outside the gene matches. This clone appeared a few times. In the same sample, other DNA sequences code for this CDR3. Assay: immunoSEQ multiplex PCR; the TCRdb copy retains only in-frame clones and omits some. The sample records 99,000 or so clones, 83% being singletons. This receptor was identified in a woman between 45 and 65 years old in good health. The sequenced sample was blood. The chain recombines TRBV9 with TRBJ2-3; 8 nucleotides align to TRBD2. CDR3 loop: CASSVVGLAATDTQYF. DNA for the CDR3: TGTGCCAGCAGCGTAGTTGGACTAGCTGCGACAGATACGCAGTATTTT.